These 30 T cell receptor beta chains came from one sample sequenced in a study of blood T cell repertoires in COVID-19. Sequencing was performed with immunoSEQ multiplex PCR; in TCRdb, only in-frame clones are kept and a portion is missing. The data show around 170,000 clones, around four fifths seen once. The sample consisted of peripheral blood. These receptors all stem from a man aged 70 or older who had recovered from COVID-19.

The CDR3 reads CATSDGDRRGYTF. In nucleotides, the CDR3 is TGTGCCACCAGTGATGGGGACAGGAGGGGCTACACCTTC. The rearrangement uses TRBV24-1 and TRBJ1-2; 8 nucleotides match TRBD1. CDR1 KGHDR and CDR2 SFDVKD come from the germline V gene. V lost 3 bases and J lost 8; bases outside the gene matches: 4. The CDR3 runs to 13 residues.

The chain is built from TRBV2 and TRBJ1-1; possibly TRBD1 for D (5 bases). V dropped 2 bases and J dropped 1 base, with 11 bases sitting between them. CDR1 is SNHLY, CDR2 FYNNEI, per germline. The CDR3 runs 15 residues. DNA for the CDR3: TGTGCCAGCAGTGAAAGGGGTCAGGAGAACACTGAAGCTTTCTTT. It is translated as CASSERGQENTEAFF.

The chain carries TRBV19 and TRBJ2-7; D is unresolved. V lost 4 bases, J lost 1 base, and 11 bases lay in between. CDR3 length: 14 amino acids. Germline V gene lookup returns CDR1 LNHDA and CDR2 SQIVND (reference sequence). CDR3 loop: CASSTPGGSYEQYF. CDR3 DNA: TGTGCCAGTAGTACCCCGGGTGGGTCCTACGAGCAGTACTTC.

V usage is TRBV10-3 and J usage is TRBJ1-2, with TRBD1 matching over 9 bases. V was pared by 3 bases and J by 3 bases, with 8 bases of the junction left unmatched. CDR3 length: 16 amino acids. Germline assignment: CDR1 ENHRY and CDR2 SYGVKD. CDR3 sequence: CAISEQPGQGDYGYTF. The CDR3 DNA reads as TGTGCCATCAGTGAACAGCCGGGACAGGGCGACTATGGCTACACCTTC.

The CDR3 spells CASSFGGLAGYYEQYF. The CDR3 nucleotides are TGTGCCAGCAGCTTTGGGGGTCTAGCGGGGTACTACGAGCAGTACTTC. This chain connects TRBV7-9 to TRBJ2-7; TRBD2 agrees at 9 bases. V shed 3 bases, J shed 3 bases, and the junction held 9 bases outside the gene matches. This CDR3 region has 16 residues. Germline V gene sequence: CDR1 SEHNR, CDR2 FQNEAQ (reference sequence). The whole variable domain, filled in from reference TRBV7-9 and TRBJ2-7, reads DTGVSQNPRHKITKRGQNVTFRCDPISEHNRLYWYRQTLGQGPEFLTYFQNEAQLEKSRLLSDRFSAERPKGSFSTLEIQRTEQGDSAMYLCASSFGGLAGYYEQYFGPGTRLTVT.

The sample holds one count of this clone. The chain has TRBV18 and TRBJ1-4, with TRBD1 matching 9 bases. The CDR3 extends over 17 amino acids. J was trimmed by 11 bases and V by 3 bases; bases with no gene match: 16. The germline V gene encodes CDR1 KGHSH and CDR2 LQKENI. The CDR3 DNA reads TGTGCCAGCTCACCCGAGTTATCCCTGGGACAGGGACGGAAACTGTTTTTT. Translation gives CASSPELSLGQGRKLFF.

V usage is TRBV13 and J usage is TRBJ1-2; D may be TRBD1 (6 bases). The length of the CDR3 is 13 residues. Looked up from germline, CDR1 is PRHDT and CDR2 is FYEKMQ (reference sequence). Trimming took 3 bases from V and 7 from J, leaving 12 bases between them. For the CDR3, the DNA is TGTGCCAGCAGCTTCGACAGGCATGCTGGCTACACCTTC. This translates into CASSFDRHAGYTF.

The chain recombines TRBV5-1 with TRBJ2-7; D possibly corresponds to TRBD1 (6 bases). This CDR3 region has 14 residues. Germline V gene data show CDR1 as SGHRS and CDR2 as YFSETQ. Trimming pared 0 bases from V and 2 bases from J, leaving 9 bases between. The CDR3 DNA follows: TGCGCCAGCAGCTTGGCCGGGGACACCTACGAGCAGTACTTC. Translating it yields CASSLAGDTYEQYF.

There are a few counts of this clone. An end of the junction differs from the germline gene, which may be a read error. CDR3 coding DNA: TGTGCCTGGAGTGTGAACATTGAAGCTTTCTTT. Amino acids: CAWSVNIEAFF. V gene TRBV30 combines with J gene TRBJ1-1, with unresolved D. This CDR3 is built from 11 residues. From germline, CDR1 is GTSNPN and CDR2 SVGIG (reference sequence).

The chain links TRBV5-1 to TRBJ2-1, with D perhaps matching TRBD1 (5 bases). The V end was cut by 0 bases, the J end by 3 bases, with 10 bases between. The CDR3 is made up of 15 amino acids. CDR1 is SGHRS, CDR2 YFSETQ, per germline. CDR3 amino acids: CASSLEGFGYNEQFF. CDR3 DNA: TGCGCCAGCAGCTTGGAGGGGTTTGGCTACAATGAGCAGTTCTTC.

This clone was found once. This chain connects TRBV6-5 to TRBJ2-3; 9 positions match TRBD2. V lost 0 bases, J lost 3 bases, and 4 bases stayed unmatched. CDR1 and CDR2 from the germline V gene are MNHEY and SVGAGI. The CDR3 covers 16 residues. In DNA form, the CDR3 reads TGTGCCAGCAGTTACTCTCTAGCGGGATTGACAGATACGCAGTATTTT. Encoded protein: CASSYSLAGLTDTQYF.

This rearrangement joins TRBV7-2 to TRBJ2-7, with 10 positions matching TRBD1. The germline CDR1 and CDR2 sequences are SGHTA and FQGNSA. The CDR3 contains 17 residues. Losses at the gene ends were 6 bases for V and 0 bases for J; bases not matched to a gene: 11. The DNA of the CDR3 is TGTGCCAGCAGACAGGGGACAGGGGTCCCCCTCTCCTACGAGCAGTACTTC. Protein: CASRQGTGVPLSYEQYF.

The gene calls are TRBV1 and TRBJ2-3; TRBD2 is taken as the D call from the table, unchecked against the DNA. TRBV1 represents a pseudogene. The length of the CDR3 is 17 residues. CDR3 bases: TGCACCAGCAGCCATAGGGGCGGGGTGGCTAGCACAGATACGCAGTATTTT. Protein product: CTSSHRGGVASTDTQYF.

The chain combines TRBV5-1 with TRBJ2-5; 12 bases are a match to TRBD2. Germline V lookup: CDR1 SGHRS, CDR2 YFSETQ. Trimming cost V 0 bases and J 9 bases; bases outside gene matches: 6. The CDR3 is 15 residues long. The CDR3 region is CASSLALAGGQAQYF. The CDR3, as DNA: TGCGCCAGCAGCTTGGCTCTAGCGGGAGGGCAGGCCCAGTACTTC.

The CDR3 DNA follows: TGCGCCAGCAGCCCAGGTCCTTCTGGGGCCAACGTCCTGACTTTC. Protein product: CASSPGPSGANVLTF. The V call is TRBV5-1, the J call TRBJ2-6; unclear D gene. CDR3 length: 15 residues. The V end was cut by 4 bases, the J end by 1 base, with 9 bases between. Germline V gene sequence: CDR1 SGHRS, CDR2 YFSETQ. Drawing the rest from reference TRBV5-1 and TRBJ2-6, the complete variable domain is KAGVTQTPRYLIKTRGQQVTLSCSPISGHRSVSWYQQTPGQGLQFLFEYFSETQRNKGNFPGRFSGRQFSNSRSEMNVSTLELGDSALYLCASSPGPSGANVLTFGAGSRLTVL.

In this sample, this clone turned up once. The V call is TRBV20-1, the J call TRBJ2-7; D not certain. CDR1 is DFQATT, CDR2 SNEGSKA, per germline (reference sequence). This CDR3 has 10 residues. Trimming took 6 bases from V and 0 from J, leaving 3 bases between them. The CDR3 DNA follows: TGCAGTGCACACTCCTACGAGCAGTACTTC. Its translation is CSAHSYEQYF.

In nucleotides, the CDR3 is TGTGCCAGCAGTCCAGGGGGAGCTGGAAACACCATATATTTT. This gives the protein CASSPGGAGNTIYF. This sequence joins TRBV6-5 and TRBJ1-3, with 7 bases that match TRBD1. Trimming cost V 5 bases and J 2 bases; bases outside gene matches: 3. Per the germline V gene, CDR1 is MNHEY and CDR2 is SVGAGI. The CDR3 extends over 14 amino acids.

As DNA, the CDR3 is TGTGCCAGCAGCCAAGAGGGGGCTTTTCATTCACCCCTCCACTTT. Its protein is CASSQEGAFHSPLHF. The chain joins TRBV3-1 (or the pseudogene TRBV3-2) to TRBJ1-6, with a tentative D call TRBD1 (6 bases). The V end was cut by 0 bases, the J end by 8 bases, with 11 bases between. The germline CDR1 and CDR2 sequences are LGHDT and YNNKEL (reference sequence). The CDR3 spans 15 residues.

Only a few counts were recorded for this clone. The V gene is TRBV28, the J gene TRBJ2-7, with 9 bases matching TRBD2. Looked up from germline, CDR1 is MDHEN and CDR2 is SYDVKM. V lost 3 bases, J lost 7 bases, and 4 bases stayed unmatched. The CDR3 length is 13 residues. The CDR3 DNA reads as TGTGCCAGCAGTTTGGGACTAGCTGGGGAGCAGTACTTC. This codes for CASSLGLAGEQYF.

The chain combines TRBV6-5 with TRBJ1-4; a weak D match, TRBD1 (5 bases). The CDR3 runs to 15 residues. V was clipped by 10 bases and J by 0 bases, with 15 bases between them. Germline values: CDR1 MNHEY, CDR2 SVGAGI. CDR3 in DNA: TGTGCCACCAGCCGGGGGGGAGCAACTAATGAAAAACTGTTTTTT. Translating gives CATSRGGATNEKLFF.

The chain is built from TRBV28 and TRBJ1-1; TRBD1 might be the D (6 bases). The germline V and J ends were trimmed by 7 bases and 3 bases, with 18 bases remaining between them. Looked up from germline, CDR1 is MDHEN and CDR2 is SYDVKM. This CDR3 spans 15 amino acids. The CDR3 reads CASNTFRKGDTEAFF. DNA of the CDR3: TGTGCCAGCAACACCTTTCGGAAGGGGGACACTGAAGCTTTCTTT.

The CDR3 DNA sequence: TGTGCCAGCAGCCCACTACTCAACGCTGAAGCTTTCTTT. Its translation: CASSPLLNAEAFF. The chain uses TRBV7-2 and TRBJ1-1; no reliable D call. Germline assignment: CDR1 SGHTA and CDR2 FQGNSA. V lost 5 bases, J lost 6 bases, and 13 bases lay in between. The length of the CDR3 is 13 residues.

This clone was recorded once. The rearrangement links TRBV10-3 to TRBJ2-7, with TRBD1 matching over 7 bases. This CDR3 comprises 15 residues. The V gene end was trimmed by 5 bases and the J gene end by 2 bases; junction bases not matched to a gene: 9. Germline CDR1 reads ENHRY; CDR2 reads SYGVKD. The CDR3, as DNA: TGTGCCATCAGTACCCGGGACAGACAAGCCTACGAGCAGTACTTC. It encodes CAISTRDRQAYEQYF.

CDR3 nucleotide sequence: TGTGCCATCAGTGAGTCGACTACACCCCAGGTTTCACCCCTCCACTTT. This encodes CAISESTTPQVSPLHF. The chain recombines TRBV10-3 with TRBJ1-6; D remains unclear. Germline V gene sequence: CDR1 ENHRY, CDR2 SYGVKD. The CDR3 spans 16 residues. The V end lost 0 bases, the J end lost 9 bases, and 15 bases lay between the germline ends.

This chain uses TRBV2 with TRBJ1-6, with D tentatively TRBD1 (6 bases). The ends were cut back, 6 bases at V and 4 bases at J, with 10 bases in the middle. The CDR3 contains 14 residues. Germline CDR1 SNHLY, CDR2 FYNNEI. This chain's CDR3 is CASRLQGYNSPLHF. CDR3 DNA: TGTGCCAGCAGACTACAGGGTTATAATTCACCCCTCCACTTT.

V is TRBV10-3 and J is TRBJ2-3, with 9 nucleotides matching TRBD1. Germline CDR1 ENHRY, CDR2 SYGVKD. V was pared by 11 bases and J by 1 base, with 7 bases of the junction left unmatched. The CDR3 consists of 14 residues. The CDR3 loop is CALGGQGGTDTQYF. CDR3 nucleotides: TGTGCCCTCGGGGGACAGGGCGGCACAGATACGCAGTATTTT.

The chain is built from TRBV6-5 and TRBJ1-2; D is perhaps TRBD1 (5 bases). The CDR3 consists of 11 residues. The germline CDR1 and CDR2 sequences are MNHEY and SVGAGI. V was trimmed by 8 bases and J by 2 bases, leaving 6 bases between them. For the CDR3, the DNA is TGTGCCAGCTCAGGGAACTATGGCTACACCTTC. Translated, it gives CASSGNYGYTF.

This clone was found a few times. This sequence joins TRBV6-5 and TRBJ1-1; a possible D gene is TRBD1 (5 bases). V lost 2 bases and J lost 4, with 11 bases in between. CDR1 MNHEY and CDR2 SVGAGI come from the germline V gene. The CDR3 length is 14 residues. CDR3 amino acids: CASSYGGAGTEAFF. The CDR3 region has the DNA TGTGCCAGCAGTTACGGTGGGGCAGGCACTGAAGCTTTCTTT.

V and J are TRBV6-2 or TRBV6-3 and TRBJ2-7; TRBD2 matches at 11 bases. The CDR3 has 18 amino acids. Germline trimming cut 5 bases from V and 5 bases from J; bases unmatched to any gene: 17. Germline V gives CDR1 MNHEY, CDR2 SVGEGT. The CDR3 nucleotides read TGTGCCAGCAGTACCGGGACTAGCGGAATCCTATCAATCCACGAGCAGTACTTC. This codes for CASSTGTSGILSIHEQYF.

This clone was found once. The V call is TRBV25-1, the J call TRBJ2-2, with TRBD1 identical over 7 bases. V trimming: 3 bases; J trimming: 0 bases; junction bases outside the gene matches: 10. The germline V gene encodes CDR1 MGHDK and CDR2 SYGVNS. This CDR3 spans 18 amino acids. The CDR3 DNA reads TGTGCCAGCAGTGATCCGGGACAGACTCACGCGAACACCGGGGAGCTGTTTTTT. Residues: CASSDPGQTHANTGELFF.